This TCR beta chain was sequenced in a study of T cell repertoires in cytomegalovirus infection. The table lists this clonotype with a few counts. The antigen remains unidentified. One entry per CDR3 protein, called by TCRdb with MiXCR from the reads. The sample consists of fewer than 900,000 distinct CDR3 sequences, about 27% of them appearing once. The sequence came from a human donor in good health (CMV status not recorded). Some clones in this sample may be carry-over from other donors' samples. The sample here was cultured CD8+ T cells from PBMCs, taken from culture after CMV antigen stimulation.

CDR3 sequence (DNA): TGTGCCAGCAGTTTATTCGGATCCTACGAGCAGTACGTC. This translates into CASSLFGSYEQYV. The V gene is TRBV28, the J gene TRBJ2-7, with no clear D. Germline-derived CDR1 and CDR2 are MDHEN and SYDVKM. CDR3 length: 13 amino acids. Trimming shortened V by 1 base and J by 1 base, and 5 bases separated the two germline ends.